The 8 T cell receptor beta chains listed next were all sequenced from one sample in a study of cytomegalovirus exposure and HLA in healthy donors. PCR employed 60 Vbeta and 13 Jbeta primers. Sequenced by immunoSEQ multiplex PCR; TCRdb stores in-frame clones only, minus some. Of about 160,000 clones in the sample, approximately 85% were seen once. The source material was PBMCs. The receptor source for this set is a middle-aged man in good health and CMV-seropositive.

The chain joins TRBV29-1 to TRBJ1-5; 8 positions match TRBD1. V shed 4 bases and J 4 bases; nucleotides not matched to a gene: 9. This CDR3 has 15 amino acids. The germline CDR1 and CDR2 sequences are SQVTM and ANQGSEA. The CDR3 is CSVGTGPRENQPQHF. In DNA form, the CDR3 reads TGCAGCGTTGGGACAGGGCCCAGAGAAAATCAGCCCCAGCATTTT.

The chain carries TRBV21-1 and TRBJ1-4; no DNA check was done on the table's D call, TRBD1. TRBV21-1 counts as a pseudogene. This CDR3 is built from 13 residues. The chain's CDR3 is CASTGTGGEKLFF. The CDR3 DNA reads TGTGCCAGCACCGGGACAGGGGGTGAAAAACTGTTTTTT.

The gene calls are TRBV2 and TRBJ2-5; TRBD1 agrees at 10 bases. Germline loops: CDR1 SNHLY, CDR2 FYNNEI. The ends lost 8 bases at V and 5 bases at J; junction bases unmatched: 11. This CDR3 contains 15 residues. CDR3: CASRPPGTGAETQYF. CDR3 DNA: TGTGCCAGCCGCCCTCCCGGGACAGGGGCGGAGACCCAGTACTTC.

This clone was seen only once. The gene calls are TRBV7-6 and TRBJ2-3; 7 bases match TRBD1. CDR1 is SGHVS and CDR2 is FNYEAQ in the germline V gene. The CDR3 covers 17 residues. Trimming took 4 bases from V and 4 from J; bases not matched to a gene: 14. Written as DNA, the CDR3 is TGTGCCAGCAGCTCGCCGCGGACAGGCGATTCCCCAGATACGCAGTATTTT. It encodes CASSSPRTGDSPDTQYF.

This chain links TRBV28 with TRBJ2-1; 10 bases line up with TRBD2. Germline CDR1 MDHEN, CDR2 SYDVKM. The CDR3 sequence is 17 residues long. V was pared by 4 bases and J by 6 bases, with 12 bases of the junction left unmatched. The DNA of the CDR3 is TGTGCCAGCAGTTCCCCAACAAGAAGCGGGGGGGCCAATGAGCAGTTCTTC. Amino acids: CASSSPTRSGGANEQFF. The whole variable domain, filled in from reference TRBV28 and TRBJ2-1, reads DVKVTQSSRYLVKRTGEKVFLECVQDMDHENMFWYRQDPGLGLRLIYFSYDVKMKEKGDIPEGYSVSREKKERFSLILESASTNQTSMYLCASSSPTRSGGANEQFFGPGTRLTVL.

The V gene is TRBV19, the J gene TRBJ1-2; TRBD1 matches 7 bases. The trim removed 5 bases at V and 5 bases at J, leaving 8 bases unmatched. Germline-derived CDR1 and CDR2 are LNHDA and SQIVND (reference sequence). CDR3 length equals 14 residues. For the CDR3, the DNA is TGTGCCAGTAGTCGACAGGGCCTCAGTTATGGCTACACCTTC. Residues: CASSRQGLSYGYTF.

The rearrangement links TRBV9 to TRBJ2-2; the match to TRBD2 covers 10 bases. Trimming at V came to 0 bases and at J to 5 bases, leaving 7 bases not matched to a gene. This CDR3 spans 17 amino acids. Germline-derived CDR1 and CDR2 are SGDLS and YYNGEE. CDR3 DNA sequence: TGTGCCAGCAGCGTAGATAATAGCGGGAGGAAAACCGGGGAGCTGTTTTTT. Its protein product is CASSVDNSGRKTGELFF.

The V gene is TRBV13, the J gene TRBJ1-4; TRBD1 matches at 8 bases. There are 16 residues in the CDR3. The V gene's germline CDR1 is PRHDT and CDR2 FYEKMQ (reference sequence). With V trimmed by 0 bases and J by 6 bases, 6 bases remained unmatched. The DNA for the CDR3 is TGTGCCAGCAGCTTAGGCCTCGGACAGGGCCATGAAAAACTGTTTTTT. Its translation is CASSLGLGQGHEKLFF.